This T cell receptor (beta chain) appears in the sequencing data of a study of neurological immune-mediated disorders. Study results and caveats: The multiple sclerosis repertoire cluster lacked an association with any feature, whether clinical or MRI. Subjects shared no identical expanded-clone CDR3 amino acid sequences, suggesting private TCR-beta repertoires in all groups.

This clonotype was counted many times. What it binds is unknown. Looked up from germline, CDR1 is MNHEY and CDR2 is SVGAGI. This CDR3 is 17 amino acids long. Trimming at V came to 6 bases and at J to 9 bases, leaving 15 bases not matched to a gene. The making of cDNA relied on 5'RACE with 10-nucleotide random UMIs. A single record per CDR3 protein comes from TCRdb applying MiXCR to the 5' RACE reads. The sample comprises about 35,000 distinct CDR3 sequences, 3% to 4% of which are singletons, and 2% to 2.5% rests with the top ten. This chain joins TRBV6-5 and TRBJ1-6, with 9 bases lining up with TRBD1. The sequenced sample was PBMCs. This TCR derives from a man between 25 and 39 years old with multiple sclerosis. Here the CDR3 DNA reads TGTGCCAGCAGGCTAAGTACCGGGACAGGGTTTTCTTCACCCCTCCACTTT. The encoded protein is CASRLSTGTGFSSPLHF.